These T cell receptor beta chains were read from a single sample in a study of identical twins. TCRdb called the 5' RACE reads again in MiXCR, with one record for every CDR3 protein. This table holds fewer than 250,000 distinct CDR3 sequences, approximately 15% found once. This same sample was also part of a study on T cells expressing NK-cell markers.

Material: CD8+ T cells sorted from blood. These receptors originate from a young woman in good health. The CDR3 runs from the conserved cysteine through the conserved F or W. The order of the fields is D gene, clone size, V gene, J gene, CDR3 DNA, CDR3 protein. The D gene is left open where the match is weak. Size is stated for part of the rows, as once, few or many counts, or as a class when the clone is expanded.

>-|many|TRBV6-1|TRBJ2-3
TGTGCCACCACGCAGGGGGGGGACACAGATACGCAGTATTTT
CATTQGGDTDTQYF
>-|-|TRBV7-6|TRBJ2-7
TGTGCCAGCAGCTTCCGGGACTCATACTACGAGCAGTACTTC
CASSFRDSYYEQYF
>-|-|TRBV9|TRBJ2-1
TGTGCCAGCAGCTCTATTGGAGGGGGCAATGAGCAGTTCTTC
CASSSIGGGNEQFF
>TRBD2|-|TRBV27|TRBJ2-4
TGTGCCAGCCGGGAGGAAAACATTCAGTACTTC
CASREENIQYF
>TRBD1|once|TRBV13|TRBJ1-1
TGTGCCAGCAGCAACAGGGGCACTGAAGCTTTCTTT
CASSNRGTEAFF
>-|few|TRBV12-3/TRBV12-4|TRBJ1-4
TGTGCCAGCAGCGGAGACAGGAGGGGGAAACTGTTTTTT
CASSGDRRGKLFF
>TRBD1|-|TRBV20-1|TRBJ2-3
TGCAGTGCTAGCTATCTCCGCAGGGGGTCGGATACGCAGTATTTT
CSASYLRRGSDTQYF
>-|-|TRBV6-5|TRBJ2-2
TGTGCCAGCAGTTACCGTTCTCGGGACATAAACACCGGGGAGCTGTTTTTT
CASSYRSRDINTGELFF
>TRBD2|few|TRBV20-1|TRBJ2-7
TGCAGTGCTACTCGACTAGCGGGGGTATCTCCCTACGAGCAGTACTTC
CSATRLAGVSPYEQYF
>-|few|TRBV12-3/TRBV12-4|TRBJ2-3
TGTGCCAGCAGTTTACTGGGGGCCGATACGCAGTATTTT
CASSLLGADTQYF
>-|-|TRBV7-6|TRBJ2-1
TGTGCCAGCAGCTTAGAAGACAGGAATAGGAATGAGCAGTTCTTC
CASSLEDRNRNEQFF
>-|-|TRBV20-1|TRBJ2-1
TGCAGTGCTAGAGAGATTGGCGGAGGTAATGAGCAGTTCTTC
CSAREIGGGNEQFF
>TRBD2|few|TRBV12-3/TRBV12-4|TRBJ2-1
TGTGCCAGCACCTTACCTCATAGCGGGCGGGGGGGTGGTGAGCAGTTCTTC
CASTLPHSGRGGGEQFF
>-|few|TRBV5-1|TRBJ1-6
TGCGCCAGCAGCCCAGAAGACCCGTCTTCTTCGGGATTTTCACCCCTCCACTTT
CASSPEDPSSSGFSPLHF
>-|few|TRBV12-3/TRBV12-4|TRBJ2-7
TGTGCCAGCAGTTTATCCCACCGCGAGCAGTACTTC
CASSLSHREQYF
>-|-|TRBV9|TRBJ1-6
TGTGCCAGCAGCCCCATGACTGGAGATTCACCCCTCCACTTT
CASSPMTGDSPLHF
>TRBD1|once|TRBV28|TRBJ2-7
TGTGCCAGCAGTTTACAGAGGGACAGTTCCTACGAGCAGTACTTC
CASSLQRDSSYEQYF
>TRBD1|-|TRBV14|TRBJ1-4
TGTGCCAGCACCTCCGGGACAGGGGATGAAAAACTGTTTTTT
CASTSGTGDEKLFF
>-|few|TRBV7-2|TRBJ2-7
TGTGCCAGCAGCTATGTAGTGAGGCTTCCCTACGAGCAGTACTTC
CASSYVVRLPYEQYF
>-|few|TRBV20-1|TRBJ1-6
TGCAGTGCTAGAGATAAAGAGACAGGCTCCTATAATTCACCCCTCCACTTT
CSARDKETGSYNSPLHF
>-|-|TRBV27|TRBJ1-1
TGTGCCAGCAGTTTATCGGCCGGAGCGGGGGGCACTGAAGCTTTCTTT
CASSLSAGAGGTEAFF
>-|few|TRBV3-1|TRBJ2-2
TGTGCCAGCAGCCCGGGACTCCAGTTCGCGAACACCGGGGAGCTGTTTTTT
CASSPGLQFANTGELFF
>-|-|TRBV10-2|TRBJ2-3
TGCGCCAGCAGTGAGATCCCAGATACGCAGTATTTT
CASSEIPDTQYF
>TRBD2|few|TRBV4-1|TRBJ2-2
TGCGCCAGCAGCCAAAAGATCGGTAGCGGGAGGGCCGGGAACACCGGGGAGCTGTTTTTT
CASSQKIGSGRAGNTGELFF
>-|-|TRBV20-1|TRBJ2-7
TGCAGTGCTAGAGACCAGGACATCTACTACGAGCAGTACTTC
CSARDQDIYYEQYF
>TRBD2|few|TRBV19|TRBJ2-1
TGTGCCAGTAGTATTTCTAGCGGGACCTACAATGAGCAGTTCTTC
CASSISSGTYNEQFF
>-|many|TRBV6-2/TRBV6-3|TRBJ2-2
TGTGCCAGCAGCCAACCTAGTGTTGGCGGGGAGCTGTTTTTT
CASSQPSVGGELFF
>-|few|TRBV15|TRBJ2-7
TGTGCCACCAGCAGAGATGGGATAAGGGAGCAGTACTTC
CATSRDGIREQYF
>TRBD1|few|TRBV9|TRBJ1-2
TGTGCCAGCAGCCCCCGGACAGGGAGGGGCTATGGCTACACCTTC
CASSPRTGRGYGYTF
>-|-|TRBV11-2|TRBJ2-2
TGTGCCAGCAGCTTAGTTGCGCCCGGGGAGCTGTTTTTT
CASSLVAPGELFF
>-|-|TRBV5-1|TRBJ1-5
TGCGCCAGCAGCTTGGTTGGAGATAGCAATCAGCCCCAGCATTTT
CASSLVGDSNQPQHF
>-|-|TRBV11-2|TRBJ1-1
TGTGCCAGCCGGACTGGGACTGAAGCTTTCTTT
CASRTGTEAFF
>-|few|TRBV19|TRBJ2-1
TGTGCCAGTAGTATGGGCAGTTCCTACAATGAGCAGTTCTTC
CASSMGSSYNEQFF
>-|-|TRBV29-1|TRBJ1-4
TGCAGCGTTGAAGACCGGCAGAATGAGGAACTGTTTTTT
CSVEDRQNEELFF
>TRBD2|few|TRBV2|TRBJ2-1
TGTGCCAGCAGGGACCCGCGACTAGCTCATTACAATGAGCAGTTCTTC
CASRDPRLAHYNEQFF
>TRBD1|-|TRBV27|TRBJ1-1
TGTGCCAGCAGTAGCAGGGGGTATGGACCGAACACTGAAGCTTTCTTT
CASSSRGYGPNTEAFF
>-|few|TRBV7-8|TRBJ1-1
TGTGCCAGCAGCCCAACTTGGACAGCAGAAGCTTTCTTT
CASSPTWTAEAFF
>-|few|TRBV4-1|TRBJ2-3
TGCGCCAGCAGCCCTACGGCGGGGGCGAGTGATACGCAGTATTTT
CASSPTAGASDTQYF
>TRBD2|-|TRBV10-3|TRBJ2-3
TGTGCCATCAGTGAGACTAGCGGGGGGCCGGGGAAAGACAGCACAGATACGCAGTATTTT
CAISETSGGPGKDSTDTQYF
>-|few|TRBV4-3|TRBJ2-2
TGCGCCAGCAGCCAAGCTTGGGGCCCAGGGCGCGCAAATACCGGGGAGCTGTTTTTT
CASSQAWGPGRANTGELFF
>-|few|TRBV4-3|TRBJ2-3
TGCGCCAGCAGCCCGAGCTCAGCGCTCCGCTTGGATACGCAGTATTTT
CASSPSSALRLDTQYF
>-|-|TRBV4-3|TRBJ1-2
TGCGCCAGCAGCCAAGGGACCGGATATGGCTACACCTTC
CASSQGTGYGYTF
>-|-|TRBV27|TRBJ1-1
TGTGCCAGCAGTTTGTTTGGACGGGTAGAACACTTT
CASSLFGRVEHF
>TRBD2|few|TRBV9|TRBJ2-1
TGTGCCAGCAGCGGACGTTCGACGGGAGGAATCTACAATGAGCAGTTCTTC
CASSGRSTGGIYNEQFF
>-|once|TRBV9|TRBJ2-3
TGTGCCAGCGGAACGGGACCTCGCACAGATACGCAGTATTTT
CASGTGPRTDTQYF
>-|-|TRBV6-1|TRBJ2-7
TGTGCCAGCAGTGCCTCGGACGGATCAGCCCCCTACGAGCAGTACTTC
CASSASDGSAPYEQYF
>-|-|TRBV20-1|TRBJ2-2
TGCAGTGCTAGCCCTCTGGACTTAAACACCGGGGAGCTGTTTTTT
CSASPLDLNTGELFF
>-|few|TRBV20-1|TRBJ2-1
TGCAGTGCGAGGGCCGGGGCCGCCCCTCATGAGCAGTTCTTC
CSARAGAAPHEQFF
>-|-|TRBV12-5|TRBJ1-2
TGTGCTAGTGGTTTGTCGTCGGGGGTAGCTGGCTACACCTTC
CASGLSSGVAGYTF
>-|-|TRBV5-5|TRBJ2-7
TGTGCCAGCAGCTTGGGTGGTGTGGGGGACTACGAGCAGTACTTC
CASSLGGVGDYEQYF
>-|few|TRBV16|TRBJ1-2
TGTGCCAGCAGCCCCTATGGCTACACCTTC
CASSPYGYTF
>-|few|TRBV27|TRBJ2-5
TGTGCCAGCAGGGGTGTCGAGGTGGGACAGACCCAGTACTTC
CASRGVEVGQTQYF